One and the same sample provided the 28 T cell receptor beta chains below, sequenced in a study of regulatory T cells in long-lasting Graves disease. Indicated time point: newly diagnosed GD, antithyroid drugs for less than 3 months. RNA from PBMCs was the source of the TCR library. Researchers made TCR beta libraries by using iRepertoire HTBI primers and running Arm-PCR on CDR3 regions. Each CDR3 protein is one row after TCRdb ran MiXCR on the multiplex PCR reads. This sample has about 540,000 distinct CDR3 sequences, with approximately 15% found just once. These records were also assigned to another study, of T cells in Graves' hyperthyroidism and ophthalmopathy.

The material sequenced was peripheral blood mononuclear cells (PBMCs), taken at new diagnosis, from a patient treated with antithyroid drugs. The receptors originated from a young man with Graves disease.

The CDR3 protein is CASSLASSIAGVRNIQYF. The CDR3 DNA follows: TGCGCCAGCAGCTTGGCGTCGTCAATAGCGGGAGTGCGAAACATTCAGTACTTC. The chain has TRBV5-1 and TRBJ2-4; 9 nucleotides align to TRBD2. Germline assignment: CDR1 SGHRS and CDR2 YFSETQ. The CDR3 spans 18 residues. The J segment lost 6 bases and the V segment lost 0 bases, leaving 13 bases of the junction unmatched.

In this sample, this clonotype turned up many times. CDR3 in DNA: TGTGCCAGCAGCTTATCAGAGAACACTGAAGCTTTCTTT. Translating gives CASSLSENTEAFF. The chain has TRBV7-8 and TRBJ1-1; D gene unclear. V gave up 2 bases and J gave up 1 base, with 5 bases separating them. Per the germline V gene, CDR1 is SGHVS and CDR2 is FQNEAQ. There are 13 residues in the CDR3. Full variable domain (remainder filled in from reference TRBV7-8 and TRBJ1-1): GAGVSQSPRYKVAKRGQDVALRCDPISGHVSLFWYQQALGQGPEFLTYFQNEAQLDKSGLPSDRFFAERPEGSVSTLKIQRTQQEDSAVYLCASSLSENTEAFFGQGTRLTVV.

The chain has TRBV15 and TRBJ2-3; 8 bases map to TRBD1. From germline, CDR1 is LNHNV and CDR2 YYDKDF (reference sequence). V shed 0 bases and J 3 bases; nucleotides not matched to a gene: 8. This CDR3 has 17 residues. The CDR3, as DNA: TGTGCCACCAGCAGAGATTCGGGAGACAGGGGAACAGATACGCAGTATTTT. Its translation is CATSRDSGDRGTDTQYF.

This clonotype was detected many times. The chain carries TRBV6-2 or TRBV6-3 and TRBJ2-2; D is ambiguous. V lost 7 bases and J lost 5, with 5 bases in between. The germline CDR1 and CDR2 sequences are MNHEY and SVGEGT. This CDR3 region has 11 residues. The CDR3 protein is CASTATGELFF. DNA for the CDR3: TGTGCCAGCACGGCGACCGGGGAGCTGTTTTTT.

This clonotype was counted only a few times. The chain combines TRBV29-1 with TRBJ2-7, with 10 bases lining up with TRBD1. The V gene end was trimmed by 4 bases and the J gene end by 1 base; junction bases not matched to a gene: 4. CDR1 SQVTM and CDR2 ANQGSEA come from the germline V gene. The CDR3 covers 14 residues. This CDR3 reads CSVARTGGSYEQYF. DNA for the CDR3: TGCAGCGTTGCGCGGACAGGGGGTTCCTACGAGCAGTACTTC.

This clonotype was recorded many times. The chain has TRBV11-2 and TRBJ2-1; 11 nucleotides line up with TRBD2. The CDR3 spans 17 residues. The V and J ends lost 5 bases and 4 bases, in that order; junction bases with no gene match: 10. CDR1 and CDR2 from the germline V gene are SGHAT and FQNNGV. CDR3 sequence reads: CASSPLLGTSGYNEQFF. The DNA for the CDR3 is TGTGCCAGCAGCCCCCTTTTGGGGACTAGCGGTTACAATGAGCAGTTCTTC.

This clonotype was observed at least ten times. The rearrangement uses TRBV28 and TRBJ2-1; D gene uncertain. V was clipped by 7 bases and J by 6 bases, with 10 bases between them. There are 12 residues in the CDR3. CDR1 is MDHEN, CDR2 SYDVKM, per germline. The CDR3 is CASTLTGNEQFF. DNA of the CDR3: TGTGCCAGCACCCTGACGGGCAATGAGCAGTTCTTC. Looking up the rest from reference TRBV28 and TRBJ2-1 gives the full variable domain: DVKVTQSSRYLVKRTGEKVFLECVQDMDHENMFWYRQDPGLGLRLIYFSYDVKMKEKGDIPEGYSVSREKKERFSLILESASTNQTSMYLCASTLTGNEQFFGPGTRLTVL.

Only one count was recorded for this clonotype. With a much larger clone just one base away, this may be a read error. This rearrangement joins TRBV7-2 to TRBJ2-7, with TRBD2 as a possible D gene (6 bases). The germline V and J ends were trimmed by 3 bases and 7 bases, with 16 bases remaining between them. The CDR3 is made up of 14 amino acids. CDR1 and CDR2 (germline): SGHTA, FQGNSA. CDR3 bases: TGTGCCAGCAGCTTGCACGGAGGGGTACGGGAGCAGTACTTC. As protein: CASSLHGGVREQYF.

V usage is TRBV6-2 or TRBV6-3 and J usage is TRBJ2-1; 8 nucleotides line up with TRBD2. CDR3 length equals 14 residues. Germline-derived CDR1 and CDR2 are MNHEY and SVGEGT. The ends lost 7 bases at V and 6 bases at J; junction bases unmatched: 8. CDR3: CASNRLAGSNEQFF. For the CDR3, the DNA is TGTGCCAGCAACCGGCTAGCGGGTTCCAATGAGCAGTTCTTC.

This clonotype was recorded once. J is TRBJ2-2 and V is TRBV4-1; no reliable D call. Germline V lookup: CDR1 MGHRA, CDR2 YSYEKL. The V and J ends lost 0 bases and 2 bases respectively, with 10 bases between them. The CDR3 sequence is 16 residues long. The CDR3 sequence is CASSQETNLNTGELFF. CDR3 nucleotide sequence: TGCGCCAGCAGCCAAGAAACAAATTTAAACACCGGGGAGCTGTTTTTT.

The chain recombines TRBV15 with TRBJ1-1; D is possibly TRBD1 (6 bases). Per germline, CDR1 LNHNV and CDR2 YYDKDF (reference sequence). There are 14 residues in the CDR3. V dropped 7 bases and J dropped 3 bases, with 15 bases sitting between them. CDR3 DNA sequence: TGTGCCACCATCCACAGGAGGGGGGACACTGAAGCTTTCTTT. Protein sequence: CATIHRRGDTEAFF. Variable domain in full (rest from reference TRBV15 and TRBJ1-1): DAMVIQNPRYQVTQFGKPVTLSCSQTLNHNVMYWYQQKSSQAPKLLFHYYDKDFNNEADTPDNFQSRRPNTSFCFLDIRSPGLGDTAMYLCATIHRRGDTEAFFGQGTRLTVV.

This clonotype was counted ten times or more. The chain has TRBV29-1 and TRBJ2-1; either TRBD1 or TRBD2 may fit D (5 bases each). Germline CDR1 and CDR2: SQVTM and ANQGSEA. Deletions cut 6 bases from V and 7 bases from J, with 16 bases between. This CDR3 comprises 13 residues. The CDR3 is CSVDRDEENEQFF. CDR3 bases: TGCAGCGTCGACCGGGACGAAGAGAATGAGCAGTTCTTC.

The V and J genes are TRBV5-1 and TRBJ1-4, with D uncertain. Germline CDR1 reads SGHRS; CDR2 reads YFSETQ. V shed 4 bases and J shed 4 bases, with 11 bases lying between them. The CDR3 is 14 residues long. The chain's CDR3 is CASSPDTNNEKLFF. The CDR3 nucleotides are TGCGCCAGCAGCCCCGACACGAATAATGAAAAACTGTTTTTT. The complete variable domain, with remaining parts taken from reference TRBV5-1 and TRBJ1-4, reads KAGVTQTPRYLIKTRGQQVTLSCSPISGHRSVSWYQQTPGQGLQFLFEYFSETQRNKGNFPGRFSGRQFSNSRSEMNVSTLELGDSALYLCASSPDTNNEKLFFGSGTQLSVL.

As to this clonotype: One base away lies a much larger clone, so this may be a sequencing read error. This rearrangement joins TRBV12-3 or TRBV12-4 to TRBJ1-1, with a possible D match to TRBD1 (6 bases). The CDR3 is 16 amino acids. V dropped 6 bases and J dropped 1 base, with 18 bases sitting between them. The CDR3 region has the DNA TGTGCCAGCAGCCTCCGAGCTTTACAGGGGAACACTGAAGCTTTCTTT. This encodes CASSLRALQGNTEAFF.

There are many counts of this clonotype. V usage is TRBV12-5 and J usage is TRBJ2-1, with TRBD2 identical over 7 bases. The CDR3 runs to 16 residues. Looked up from germline, CDR1 is LGHNT and CDR2 is FRNRAP. Losses at the gene ends were 1 base for V and 4 bases for J; bases not matched to a gene: 7. This CDR3 is CASGLGRASGYNEQFF. CDR3 nucleotides: TGTGCTAGTGGTTTGGGACGGGCTAGCGGATACAATGAGCAGTTCTTC.

This clonotype appeared many times. This sequence joins TRBV7-9 and TRBJ2-7, with a tentative D call TRBD2 (5 bases). The CDR3 is made up of 15 amino acids. Germline V gives CDR1 SEHNR, CDR2 FQNEAQ (reference sequence). Trimming removed 4 bases from V and 0 bases from J, with 13 bases in between. CDR3 coding DNA: TGTGCCAGCAGCTCGGCCAGCGGTGACTCCTACGAGCAGTACTTC. Its protein product is CASSSASGDSYEQYF.

This chain connects TRBV3-1 to TRBJ2-5; D perhaps matches TRBD2 (6 bases). V dropped 1 base and J dropped 3 bases, with 15 bases sitting between them. This CDR3 is built from 16 residues. Per the germline V gene, CDR1 is LGHDT and CDR2 is YNNKEL (reference sequence). The chain's CDR3 is CASSQGYGTGEETQYF. CDR3 nucleotide sequence: TGTGCCAGCAGCCAAGGCTATGGGACGGGAGAAGAGACCCAGTACTTC.

In its sample, this clonotype was seen many times. The chain couples TRBV7-9 to TRBJ2-5; TRBD2 matches at 11 bases. Germline CDR1 SEHNR, CDR2 FQNEAQ (reference sequence). The junction had 2 bases not matched to a gene; V was cut back by 10 bases and J by 4 bases. The CDR3 has 12 residues. Here the CDR3 reads CATGLAGETQYF. Here the CDR3 DNA reads TGTGCCACCGGACTAGCGGGAGAGACCCAGTACTTC.

This clonotype was observed at least ten times. V usage is TRBV7-9 and J usage is TRBJ2-7, with D unclear. Trimming removed 1 base at V and 0 bases at J, with 10 bases between. The CDR3 is 15 amino acids. CDR1 is SEHNR and CDR2 is FQNEAQ in the germline V gene (reference sequence). The CDR3 region is CASSLGPGPSYEQYF. CDR3 bases: TGTGCCAGCAGCTTAGGCCCCGGTCCCTCCTACGAGCAGTACTTC.

A few counts support this clonotype. The rearrangement joins TRBV10-3 to TRBJ2-2; D uncertain. Deletions cut 6 bases from V and 6 bases from J, with 17 bases between. The CDR3 consists of 15 residues. Per the germline V gene, CDR1 is ENHRY and CDR2 is SYGVKD. DNA of the CDR3: TGTGCCATCAGCAGCGACCCCTCGGGCTCCGGGGAGCTGTTTTTT. Translation gives CAISSDPSGSGELFF.

The chain combines TRBV15 with TRBJ2-3; unclear D gene. Germline V gene data show CDR1 as LNHNV and CDR2 as YYDKDF (reference sequence). The V and J ends lost 0 bases and 8 bases respectively, with 9 bases between them. The CDR3 sequence is 13 residues long. CDR3 sequence (DNA): TGTGCCACCAGCAGAGATCGGCTAGGTACGCAGTATTTT. This codes for CATSRDRLGTQYF. The whole variable domain, remainder taken from reference TRBV15 and TRBJ2-3, is DAMVIQNPRYQVTQFGKPVTLSCSQTLNHNVMYWYQQKSSQAPKLLFHYYDKDFNNEADTPDNFQSRRPNTSFCFLDIRSPGLGDTAMYLCATSRDRLGTQYFGPGTRLTVL.

A few counts support this clonotype. A far larger clone is one nucleotide away, so this likely arose from a read error. The chain joins TRBV7-9 to TRBJ1-4; D unclear. The CDR3 totals 11 residues. Germline V gene lookup returns CDR1 SEHNR and CDR2 FQNEAQ (reference sequence). Here the CDR3 DNA reads TGTACCAGCAGCTTGGGTGAAAAACTGTTTTTT. Translated: CTSSLGEKLFF.

This clonotype was observed a few times. This chain uses TRBV20-1 with TRBJ2-6; D unresolved. This CDR3 spans 11 amino acids. V lost 7 bases and J lost 4, with 5 bases in between. Germline loops: CDR1 DFQATT, CDR2 SNEGSKA (reference sequence). The CDR3 here is CSVNGANVLTF. The CDR3 nucleotides are TGCAGTGTAAACGGGGCCAACGTCCTGACTTTC.

This clonotype came up many times. This chain connects TRBV9 to TRBJ2-3, with no clear D. The CDR3 is 13 amino acids. Germline CDR1 and CDR2: SGDLS and YYNGEE. Trimming pared 5 bases from V and 3 bases from J, leaving 10 bases between. For the CDR3, the DNA is TGTGCCAGCAGTCCTTTAGAAACAGATACGCAGTATTTT. Translated: CASSPLETDTQYF.

The sample holds many counts of this clonotype. V and J are TRBV30 and TRBJ1-2; 8 nucleotides agree with TRBD1. The V segment lost 4 bases and the J segment 7 bases; nucleotides outside the gene matches: 8. The CDR3 sequence is 13 residues long. The germline V gene encodes CDR1 GTSNPN and CDR2 SVGIG (reference sequence). CDR3 DNA: TGTGCCTGGACCGGACAGGGTAGGAGTGGCTACACCTTC. It encodes CAWTGQGRSGYTF.

Many counts were recorded for this clonotype. The CDR3 protein is CASSLYPGQGTYEQYF. DNA for the CDR3: TGTGCCAGCAGTTTATATCCGGGACAGGGAACCTACGAGCAGTACTTC. The V and J genes are TRBV27 and TRBJ2-7; 9 nucleotides agree with TRBD1. The V gene end was trimmed by 1 base and the J gene end by 2 bases; junction bases not matched to a gene: 6. CDR3 length equals 16 residues. CDR1 and CDR2 from the germline V gene are MNHEY and SMNVEV (reference sequence).

This clonotype was seen many times. The CDR3 DNA reads as TGTGCCATCAGTGAACGGGGAGCGGGAGTGGGCACAGATACGCAGTATTTT. It encodes CAISERGAGVGTDTQYF. The chain combines TRBV10-3 with TRBJ2-3, with 8 bases identical to TRBD2. Germline loops: CDR1 ENHRY, CDR2 SYGVKD. The CDR3 totals 17 residues. The junction had 9 bases not matched to a gene; V was cut back by 3 bases and J by 1 base.

The chain combines TRBV6-1 with TRBJ1-5, with TRBD1 matching 7 bases. The ends lost 6 bases at V and 7 bases at J; junction bases unmatched: 9. The germline CDR1 and CDR2 sequences are MNHNS and SASEGT. There are 14 residues in the CDR3. Written as DNA, the CDR3 is TGTGCCAGCAGCTCCGACAGGGTTGACCAGCCCCAGCATTTT. Its protein product is CASSSDRVDQPQHF.